A single T cell receptor beta chain is shown here with its context. Its specificity is unknown. At one boundary the junction diverges from the germline segment, which might be a read error. The data derive from a study of tumor-infiltrating lymphocytes in primary liver carcinoma. Background on the study: All patients, whether men or women, fell within 30 to 69 years of age.

Production of TCR beta cDNA used around 0.45 ug total RNA together with a constant-region primer. Library construction for TCR beta comprised three nested multiplex PCR rounds performed with slightly modified ARM-PCR. TCRdb recomputed calls from the multiplex PCR reads with MiXCR, one row per CDR3 protein. The data contain roughly 78,000 distinct CDR3 sequences, 71% of them singletons. The tissue used was unsorted bulk material of about 19-30 mg. RNA and DNA were co-extracted from it with the AllPrep DNA/RNA mini kit. Those sampled were patients whose primary liver carcinoma was treated by surgical resection. Findings and limits, study-wide: Tumors significantly exceeded blood in top-250-clone fraction (p = 0.039).

The receptor was isolated from a woman aged 55-70 years with primary liver carcinoma and hepatitis B virus infection. The sequenced sample was liver tumor tissue from sampling region 4. The subset denotes: tumor region T4, right-lateral pole.

The CDR3 is CGVEGLEAQYF. The CDR3 bases are TGCGGCGTTGAAGGACTAGAGGCCCAATACTTC. The chain carries TRBV29-1 and TRBJ2-5; the match to TRBD2 covers 7 bases. Germline V lookup: CDR1 SQVTM, CDR2 ANQGSEA. The CDR3 runs 11 residues.